A single sample is the source of the 26 T cell receptor beta chains below, sequenced in a study of sequential checkpoint blockade in melanoma. Treatment defined: randomized to nivolumab then ipilimumab (arm A) or the reverse (arm B). Repertoires were generated with immunoSEQ multiplex PCR, while TCRdb's copy carries only in-frame clones and drops some. The sample gives 26,000 or so clones, approximately 88% of which show up once; roughly 15% is in the top ten. The input for sequencing was CD8+ T cells sorted from blood (inferred from file names), taken from a patient given nivolumab and ipilimumab in sequence. These receptors were obtained from a human donor with melanoma.

The chain recombines TRBV4-1 with TRBJ2-2, with 11 bases lining up with TRBD2. With 3 bases clipped from V and 0 bases from J, the junction kept 15 bases outside the gene matches. CDR1 and CDR2 from the germline V gene are MGHRA and YSYEKL. The CDR3 totals 21 residues. The CDR3: CASSHFEAGRLAGPNTGELFF. The CDR3, as DNA: TGCGCCAGCAGCCACTTCGAGGCGGGGAGACTAGCGGGACCGAACACCGGGGAGCTGTTTTTT.

J is TRBJ2-1 and V is TRBV6-5; 10 bases fit TRBD2. Germline CDR1 is MNHEY and CDR2 is SVGAGI. V was pared by 0 bases and J by 4 bases, with 3 bases of the junction left unmatched. The CDR3 is made up of 16 amino acids. The CDR3 sequence: CASSYSRTSGYNEQFF. The CDR3 coding sequence is TGTGCCAGCAGTTACTCGCGGACTAGCGGATACAATGAGCAGTTCTTC.

This clone was detected once. The gene calls are TRBV14 and TRBJ1-2, with D possibly being TRBD1 (6 bases). Germline V lookup: CDR1 SGHDN, CDR2 FVKESK. The germline V and J ends were trimmed by 3 bases and 5 bases, with 25 bases remaining between them. This CDR3 comprises 18 residues. The CDR3 loop is CASSQARDTGRGLYGYTF. In DNA, the CDR3 is TGTGCCAGCAGCCAGGCTCGAGATACAGGGCGCGGGCTATATGGCTACACCTTC.

The rearrangement links TRBV29-1 to TRBJ2-2; D is possibly TRBD1 (6 bases). This CDR3 spans 14 amino acids. CDR1 is SQVTM and CDR2 is ANQGSEA in the germline V gene. The ends were cut back, 4 bases at V and 0 bases at J, with 9 bases in the middle. Written as DNA, the CDR3 is TGCAGCGTTGGGGACACGACGAACACCGGGGAGCTGTTTTTT. This codes for CSVGDTTNTGELFF.

The chain joins TRBV6-1 to TRBJ2-7; D uncertain. V was pared by 1 base and J by 3 bases, with 22 bases between. The CDR3 totals 18 residues. CDR1 and CDR2 from the germline V gene are MNHNS and SASEGT. The CDR3 reads CASSEERLGGTMVYEQYV. CDR3 coding DNA: TGTGCCAGCAGTGAAGAACGGCTAGGCGGAACGATGGTCTACGAGCAGTACGTC.

The genes are TRBV25-1 and TRBJ2-1, with 9 bases that match TRBD2. CDR1 MGHDK and CDR2 SYGVNS come from the germline V gene. This CDR3 spans 15 amino acids. The trim removed 4 bases at V and 5 bases at J, leaving 6 bases unmatched. CDR3 sequence (DNA): TGTGCCAGCAGTGGACTAGGACTAGCGAACAATGAGCAGTTCTTC. This sequence encodes CASSGLGLANNEQFF. The full variable domain, its missing parts supplied by reference TRBV25-1 and TRBJ2-1, is EADIYQTPRYLVIGTGKKITLECSQTMGHDKMYWYQQDPGMELHLIHYSYGVNSTEKGDLSSESTVSRIRTEHFPLTLESARPSHTSQYLCASSGLGLANNEQFFGPGTRLTVL.

CDR3 in DNA: TGTGCCAGCAGTGTGGGGACAGGGTCCTATGGCTACACCTTC. It codes for CASSVGTGSYGYTF. This sequence joins TRBV2 and TRBJ1-2, with TRBD1 matching over 9 bases. This CDR3 is built from 14 residues. Per germline, CDR1 SNHLY and CDR2 FYNNEI. Losses at the gene ends were 4 bases for V and 4 bases for J; bases not matched to a gene: 4.

The chain links TRBV7-2 to TRBJ2-2, with 8 bases that match TRBD2. CDR1 is SGHTA, CDR2 FQGNSA, per germline. V dropped 4 bases and J dropped 4; count of bases not matched to a gene: 8. This CDR3 has 16 residues. CDR3 sequence (DNA): TGTGCCAGCAGCTCCCAGTGGAGCGGGGGCACCGGGGAGCTGTTTTTT. It specifies CASSSQWSGGTGELFF.

The chain links TRBV28 to TRBJ2-7; 8 positions match TRBD2. The end of the DNA is better explained by TRBJ2-1, so the J call may be wrong. The CDR3 loop spans 16 amino acids. CDR1 and CDR2 from the germline V gene are MDHEN and SYDVKM. The CDR3 loop reads CASKPLAAQRVIEQFF. The CDR3 DNA sequence: TGTGCCAGCAAACCACTAGCGGCCCAGAGGGTTATTGAGCAGTTCTTC.

The chain uses TRBV7-2 and TRBJ2-4; the D gene is possibly TRBD2 (6 bases). The V end was cut by 7 bases, the J end by 8 bases, with 12 bases between. This CDR3 comprises 12 residues. Germline V gene sequence: CDR1 SGHTA, CDR2 FQGNSA. The CDR3 here is CASIGRGDIQYF. The CDR3 DNA reads as TGTGCCAGCATCGGTCGCGGGGACATTCAGTACTTC. Complete variable domain (other parts from reference TRBV7-2 and TRBJ2-4): GAGVSQSPSNKVTEKGKDVELRCDPISGHTALYWYRQSLGQGLEFLIYFQGNSAPDKSGLPSDRFSAERTGGSVSTLTIQRTQQEDSAVYLCASIGRGDIQYFGAGTRLSVL.

The gene calls are TRBV7-8 and TRBJ2-7; D uncertain. CDR1 and CDR2 (germline): SGHVS, FQNEAQ. The CDR3 covers 14 residues. V was cut by 2 bases and J by 0 bases, with 8 bases left in between. The CDR3, as DNA: TGTGCCAGCAGCTTAATTTCCTCCTCCTACGAGCAGTACTTC. Its translation: CASSLISSSYEQYF.

V is TRBV29-1 and J is TRBJ2-1, with a possible D match to TRBD2 (5 bases). Germline V gene data show CDR1 as SQVTM and CDR2 as ANQGSEA. V shed 2 bases and J shed 4 bases, with 12 bases lying between them. The CDR3 is 14 residues long. The CDR3 nucleotides read TGCAGCGTTGAACTAAGCTCGGGGTACAATGAGCAGTTCTTC. Protein sequence: CSVELSSGYNEQFF.

The chain has TRBV10-3 and TRBJ1-2; D unclear. The CDR3 has 14 amino acids. Germline V gene data show CDR1 as ENHRY and CDR2 as SYGVKD. Trimming shortened V by 2 bases and J by 3 bases, and 10 bases separated the two germline ends. DNA for the CDR3: TGTGCCATCAGTGAGGAATTCCAGTACTATGGCTACACCTTC. Its protein product is CAISEEFQYYGYTF.

The gene calls are TRBV19 and TRBJ1-5, with 9 bases that match TRBD1. CDR1 and CDR2 (germline): LNHDA, SQIVND (reference sequence). After removal of 3 bases from V and 6 bases from J, the junction contained 6 bases not matched to a gene. CDR3 length: 15 residues. The CDR3 here is CASSMTGGWAQPQHF. CDR3 DNA: TGTGCCAGTAGTATGACAGGGGGATGGGCTCAGCCCCAGCATTTT.

This chain links TRBV27 with TRBJ2-4; D possibly corresponds to TRBD2 (5 bases). Germline CDR1 reads MNHEY; CDR2 reads SMNVEV (reference sequence). The CDR3 is made up of 16 amino acids. Trimming removed 3 bases from V and 3 bases from J, with 15 bases in between. The CDR3 reads CASSLASGLVKNIQYF. CDR3 nucleotide sequence: TGTGCCAGCAGTTTGGCCAGCGGATTGGTCAAAAACATTCAGTACTTC.

V and J are TRBV19 and TRBJ2-1; TRBD2 is a possible D gene (5 bases). The V end was cut by 1 base, the J end by 7 bases, with 5 bases between. This CDR3 region has 12 residues. The germline gives CDR1 LNHDA, CDR2 SQIVND (reference sequence). The CDR3, as DNA: TGTGCCAGTAGTATAGGGGAGAATGAGCAGTTCTTC. Amino acids: CASSIGENEQFF.

This chain joins TRBV27 and TRBJ1-1, with D maybe TRBD1 (5 bases). Between the trimmed V and J ends, which lost 6 bases and 0 bases, there was a span of 11 bases. Germline V gene sequence: CDR1 MNHEY, CDR2 SMNVEV (reference sequence). There are 14 residues in the CDR3. CDR3 nucleotides: TGTGCCAGCAGGACCGGGACTCTGAACACTGAAGCTTTCTTT. Protein sequence: CASRTGTLNTEAFF.

The chain couples TRBV7-2 to TRBJ1-6, with D possibly TRBD1 on 6 matching bases. The CDR3 is made up of 17 amino acids. Germline V gives CDR1 SGHTA, CDR2 FQGNSA. V lost 0 bases, J lost 6 bases, and 15 bases lay in between. The CDR3 loop is CASSLAWPQGSNSPLHF. The CDR3 DNA reads as TGTGCCAGCAGCTTAGCGTGGCCGCAGGGGAGTAATTCACCCCTCCACTTT. The full variable domain, completed using reference TRBV7-2 and TRBJ1-6, is GAGVSQSPSNKVTEKGKDVELRCDPISGHTALYWYRQSLGQGLEFLIYFQGNSAPDKSGLPSDRFSAERTGGSVSTLTIQRTQQEDSAVYLCASSLAWPQGSNSPLHFGNGTRLTVT.

The chain combines TRBV7-9 with TRBJ1-4, with 9 bases fitting TRBD1. The CDR3 runs to 14 residues. Germline V gives CDR1 SEHNR, CDR2 FQNEAQ (reference sequence). Trimming took 4 bases from V and 4 from J; bases not matched to a gene: 1. CDR3 protein: CASSSGQGNEKLFF. The CDR3 coding sequence is TGTGCCAGCAGCTCGGGACAGGGTAATGAAAAACTGTTTTTT.

The chain carries TRBV28 and TRBJ2-6; weak D call: TRBD2 (6 bases). Germline CDR1 and CDR2: MDHEN and SYDVKM. The CDR3 sequence is 16 residues long. V was pared by 8 bases and J by 2 bases, with 16 bases between. The CDR3 reads CASEGREAPGANVLTF. Here the CDR3 DNA reads TGTGCCAGCGAAGGCAGGGAGGCTCCTGGGGCCAACGTCCTGACTTTC.

The chain links TRBV21-1 to TRBJ2-5; the tabulated D call, TRBD1, remains unverified against the DNA. TRBV21-1 is flagged as a pseudogene. The CDR3 contains 14 residues. CDR3 protein: CASRKIDSSETQYF. The DNA of the CDR3 is TGTGCCAGCAGAAAGATCGACAGCTCGGAGACCCAGTACTTC.

This chain uses TRBV4-3 with TRBJ1-2, with no clear D. The CDR3 consists of 16 residues. Germline lookup yields CDR1 LGHNA and CDR2 YSLEER. Deletions cut 0 bases from V and 1 base from J, with 12 bases between. The CDR3 sequence is CASSQDTRLHNYGYTF. The CDR3 coding sequence is TGCGCCAGCAGCCAAGACACCAGACTCCATAACTATGGCTACACCTTC.

The J gene is TRBJ2-5, the V gene TRBV5-8; 11 bases line up with TRBD1. V lost 4 bases and J lost 5; bases outside the gene matches: 7. The CDR3 covers 15 residues. Per germline, CDR1 SGHTS and CDR2 YDEGEE. The CDR3: CASSLGDRGFETQYF. CDR3 sequence (DNA): TGTGCCAGCAGCCTGGGGGACAGGGGGTTTGAGACCCAGTACTTC.

This clone was observed a single time. The chain employs TRBV27 and TRBJ1-1; D possibly corresponds to TRBD1 (6 bases). Germline V gene sequence: CDR1 MNHEY, CDR2 SMNVEV (reference sequence). Trimming pared 3 bases from V and 7 bases from J, leaving 15 bases between. CDR3 length equals 14 residues. Here the CDR3 reads CASSLSRQANEAFF. For the CDR3, the DNA is TGTGCCAGCAGTTTGAGCCGACAGGCAAATGAAGCTTTCTTT.

The J gene is TRBJ2-7, the V gene TRBV27; D perhaps matches TRBD2 (6 bases). Germline values: CDR1 MNHEY, CDR2 SMNVEV (reference sequence). The CDR3 sequence is 14 residues long. V lost 4 bases, J lost 3 bases, and 13 bases lay in between. The CDR3 sequence is CASSSAGFDYEQYF. CDR3 bases: TGTGCCAGCAGTTCTGCGGGGTTCGACTACGAGCAGTACTTC.

The chain has TRBV27 and TRBJ1-5; no reliable D call. CDR3 size: 13 residues. Trimming pared 3 bases from V and 1 base from J, leaving 4 bases between. Germline CDR1 MNHEY, CDR2 SMNVEV (reference sequence). The CDR3: CASSFQSNQPQHF. The CDR3 DNA reads as TGTGCCAGCAGTTTCCAGAGCAATCAGCCCCAGCATTTT.